This is a list of T cell receptor beta chains from one sample in a study of Graves' ophthalmopathy and Graves' hyperthyroidism. TCRdb independently ran MiXCR on the multiplex PCR reads; one entry per CDR3 protein. The table shows some 410,000 distinct CDR3 sequences, with around 20% occurring only once. The material sequenced was peripheral blood. All receptors come from a young woman with stable Graves' hyperthyroidism. Each CDR3 is given with its conserved first and last residue. D genes are given only for firm matches. Clone size, where shown, is once, few, many, or a class for clones that have expanded.

V	D	J	size	DNA	CDR3
TRBV7-2	TRBD2	TRBJ2-7	many	TGTGCCAGCAGCTTAGCTAGCGGGGAATTCTACGAGCAGTACTTC	CASSLASGEFYEQYF
TRBV11-2	.	TRBJ2-7	few	TGTGCCAGCAGCTTAGATACGGGAGCCCCCTACGAGCAGTACTTC	CASSLDTGAPYEQYF
TRBV28	.	TRBJ1-1	.	TGTGCCAGCAGGAACTGGAAAGCTTTCTTT	CASRNWKAFF
TRBV12-5	.	TRBJ2-6	.	TGTGCTAGTGTAAACTCTGGGGCCAACGTCCTGACTTTC	CASVNSGANVLTF
TRBV12-3/TRBV12-4	TRBD1	TRBJ2-7	many	TGTGCCAGCAGCTGGGGGGACAGGGACCCCTACGAGCAGTACTTC	CASSWGDRDPYEQYF
TRBV28	TRBD1	TRBJ2-5	many	TGTGCCAGCAGTCCCGGACAGGCCAACCAGTACCAAGAGACCCAGTACTTC	CASSPGQANQYQETQYF
TRBV5-6	.	TRBJ2-5	many	TGTGCCAGCAGCCAACCGGGACTGAGACGTGAGACCCAGTACTTC	CASSQPGLRRETQYF
TRBV6-1	.	TRBJ1-2	.	TGTGCCAGCAGAGAGGCCACAATCAACTATGGCTACACCTTC	CASREATINYGYTF
TRBV7-3	.	TRBJ1-1	.	TGTGCCAGCAGCTTACGCTTGAGCACTGAAGCTTTCTTT	CASSLRLSTEAFF
TRBV19	TRBD2	TRBJ2-5	many	TGTGCCAGTAGTACCCATAATCCTAGCGGGAGGGCAGAGACCCAGTACTTC	CASSTHNPSGRAETQYF
TRBV28	.	TRBJ2-7	many	TGTGCCAGCAGTTTGCCCCCTGCCGGTGCCTACGAGCAGTACTTC	CASSLPPAGAYEQYF
TRBV20-1	.	TRBJ1-2	.	TGCAGTGCTAGAGACCCGACTGGGAACTATGGCTACACCTTC	CSARDPTGNYGYTF
TRBV4-1	.	TRBJ2-2	few	TGCGCCAGCAGCCAAGGAAAGAGGTTCGAGCGGTACACCGGGGAGCTGTTTTTT	CASSQGKRFERYTGELFF
TRBV10-3	.	TRBJ2-5	many	TGTGCCATCAGTGAGCCCCAGGAGACCCAGTACTTC	CAISEPQETQYF
TRBV7-3	.	TRBJ1-6	few	TGTGCCAGCGGCGGGCATTATAATTCACCCCTCCACTTT	CASGGHYNSPLHF
TRBV19	.	TRBJ1-6	many	TGTGCAACGGCACAGCAGCACTATAATTCACCCCTCCACTTT	CATAQQHYNSPLHF
TRBV5-7	.	TRBJ1-2	many	TGTGCCAGCAGCTATATCCAACTTTCCCCCGGACCGAGCTATGGCTACACCTTC	CASSYIQLSPGPSYGYTF
TRBV5-6	TRBD1	TRBJ1-1	many	TGTGCCAGCAGCGGAGAGACAGGGGGCCGCACTGAAGCTTTCTTT	CASSGETGGRTEAFF
TRBV20-1	.	TRBJ2-6	many	TGCAGTGCTAGAGGAGGTGGCTCTGGGGCCAACGTCCTGACTTTC	CSARGGGSGANVLTF
TRBV2	TRBD1	TRBJ1-5	many	TGTGCCAGCCATACAGGGGTGGGAAATCAGCCCCAGCATTTT	CASHTGVGNQPQHF
TRBV11-2	.	TRBJ2-5	few	TGTGCCAGCAGCTTAGATGGGGGCAGAGCTCAGAGCCAGTACTTC	CASSLDGGRAQSQYF
TRBV6-5	.	TRBJ2-7	many	TGTGCCAGCAGTCGGCCTCCGGAAGGGGATGGGGAGCAGTACTTC	CASSRPPEGDGEQYF
TRBV28	.	TRBJ2-5	.	TGTGCCAGCAGTTTTGGACGGGAGAGGCTGGAGACCCAGTACTTC	CASSFGRERLETQYF
TRBV15	.	TRBJ1-5	many	TGTGCCACCAGCGGCCGACTTCTCAATGTGCAGCCCCAGCATTTT	CATSGRLLNVQPQHF
TRBV24-1	TRBD2	TRBJ2-2	many	TGTGCCACCAGTGATTTGTCTAGCGGGAGGTCCACCGGGGAGCTGTTTTTT	CATSDLSSGRSTGELFF
TRBV4-1	TRBD1	TRBJ1-3	few	TGCGCCAGCAGCCAAGCTGTACAGGGGGCCGGTGAAAACACCATATATTTT	CASSQAVQGAGENTIYF
TRBV20-1	TRBD1	TRBJ1-3	many	TGCAGTGCTAGCCCCCGGGACAGAGTTCTTTCTGGAAACACCATATATTTT	CSASPRDRVLSGNTIYF
TRBV19	TRBD1	TRBJ1-5	.	TGTGCCAGTAGTATGACAGGGGTAAATCAGCCCCAGCATTTT	CASSMTGVNQPQHF
TRBV27	.	TRBJ1-1	many	TGTGCCAGCAGTTTAAGACCCAATATTGAAGCTTTCTTT	CASSLRPNIEAFF
TRBV12-3/TRBV12-4	.	TRBJ2-2	.	TGTGCCAGCAGACCGAGCGGATTCGGGGAGCTGTTTTTT	CASRPSGFGELFF
TRBV12-3/TRBV12-4	.	TRBJ2-7	many	TGTGCCAGCAGCGATAACTACGAGCAGTACTTC	CASSDNYEQYF
TRBV19	TRBD1	TRBJ2-5	.	TGTGACAGTAGTATAGCTGGACAGGGGAAGACCCAGTACTTC	CDSSIAGQGKTQYF
TRBV3-1	TRBD2	TRBJ2-7	many	TGTGCCAGCAGCCAAGGGGAGGGCGAGCAGTACTTC	CASSQGEGEQYF
TRBV28	TRBD1	TRBJ1-1	many	TGTGCCAGCAGTGCCACAGGGGTCTACTCTGAAGCTTTCTTT	CASSATGVYSEAFF
TRBV5-5	.	TRBJ1-5	many	TGTGCCAGCAGCTTGATACCGGGACACAATCAGCCCCAGCATTTT	CASSLIPGHNQPQHF
TRBV20-1	.	TRBJ2-7	many	TGCAGTGCTAAAGGGGGGTTGGGCTACGAGCAGTACTTC	CSAKGGLGYEQYF
TRBV7-2	.	TRBJ1-5	.	TGTGCCAGCAGCTTAGTATTATCCGGTGATCAGCCCCAGCATTTT	CASSLVLSGDQPQHF